This entry concerns a single T cell receptor (beta chain). From germline, CDR1 is LNHDA and CDR2 SQIVND (reference sequence). This CDR3 is 15 amino acids long. With 0 bases removed from V and 2 bases from J, the gap between germline ends came to 10 bases. The entry originates in a study of blood T cell repertoires in COVID-19. Overall study context: In each case, the material was cDNA or gDNA derived from T cells, B-cell-depleted T cells, or PBMCs.

TCRdb's table, derived via immunoSEQ multiplex PCR, lists solely in-frame clones and lacks some. Of around 160,000 clones listed, approximately 80% are singletons. This TCR was sampled from a man aged 35 to 55 who had recovered from COVID-19. Sequencing used PBMCs or T cells enriched from blood (not recorded which). The gene calls are TRBV19 and TRBJ1-2; D is ambiguous. The CDR3 DNA sequence: TGTGCCAGTAGTATAGATCGGGAACAGAACTATGGCTACACCTTC. This sequence encodes CASSIDREQNYGYTF. Full variable domain (remainder filled in from reference TRBV19 and TRBJ1-2): DGGITQSPKYLFRKEGQNVTLSCEQNLNHDAMYWYRQDPGQGLRLIYYSQIVNDFQKGDIAEGYSVSREKKESFPLTVTSAQKNPTAFYLCASSIDREQNYGYTFGSGTRLTVV.